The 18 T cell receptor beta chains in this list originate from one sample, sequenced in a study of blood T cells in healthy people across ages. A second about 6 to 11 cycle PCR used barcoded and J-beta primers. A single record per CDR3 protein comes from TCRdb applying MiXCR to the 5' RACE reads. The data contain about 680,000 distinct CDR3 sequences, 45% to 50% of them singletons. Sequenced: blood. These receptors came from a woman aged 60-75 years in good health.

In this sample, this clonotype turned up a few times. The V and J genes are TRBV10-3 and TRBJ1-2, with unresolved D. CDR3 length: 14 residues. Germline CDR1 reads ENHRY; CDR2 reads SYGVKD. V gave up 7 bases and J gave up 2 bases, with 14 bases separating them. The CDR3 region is CAITGDGYNYGYTF. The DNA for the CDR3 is TGTGCCATCACCGGAGACGGATACAACTATGGCTACACCTTC.

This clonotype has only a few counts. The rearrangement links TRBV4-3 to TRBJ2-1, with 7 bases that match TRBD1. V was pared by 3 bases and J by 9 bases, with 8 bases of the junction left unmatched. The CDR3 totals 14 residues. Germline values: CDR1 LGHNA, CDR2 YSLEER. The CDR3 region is CASSQATGSGEQFF. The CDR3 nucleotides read TGCGCCAGCAGCCAGGCGACAGGGTCTGGTGAGCAGTTCTTC.

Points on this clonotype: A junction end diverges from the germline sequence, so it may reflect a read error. CDR3 nucleotides: TGTGCCAGCAGTTTGGATCAGGGGGAGCTGTTTTTT. Protein product: CASSLDQGELFF. V is TRBV5-4 and J is TRBJ2-2; no clear D. The CDR3 covers 12 residues. From germline, CDR1 is SGHNT and CDR2 YYREEE (reference sequence).

The CDR3 sequence is CASSRTEGGYTF. The DNA for the CDR3 is TGTGCCAGCAGTAGAACGGAGGGTGGCTACACCTTC. The chain is built from TRBV12-3 or TRBV12-4 and TRBJ1-2; the D is unclear. CDR3 length: 12 amino acids. Trimming removed 5 bases from V and 7 bases from J, with 11 bases in between.

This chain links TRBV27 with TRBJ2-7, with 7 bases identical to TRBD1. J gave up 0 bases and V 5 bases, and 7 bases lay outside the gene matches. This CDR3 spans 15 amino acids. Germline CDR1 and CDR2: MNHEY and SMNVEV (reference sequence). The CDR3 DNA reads TGTGCCAGCAGTCCCTCGGGACAGCCCTCCTACGAGCAGTACTTC. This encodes CASSPSGQPSYEQYF.

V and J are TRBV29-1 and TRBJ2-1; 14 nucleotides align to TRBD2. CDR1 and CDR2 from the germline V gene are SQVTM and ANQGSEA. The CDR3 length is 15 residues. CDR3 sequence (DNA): TGCGTTACCCGGGGGACTAGCGGGAGTATTAATGAGCAGTTCTTC. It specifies CVTRGTSGSINEQFF.

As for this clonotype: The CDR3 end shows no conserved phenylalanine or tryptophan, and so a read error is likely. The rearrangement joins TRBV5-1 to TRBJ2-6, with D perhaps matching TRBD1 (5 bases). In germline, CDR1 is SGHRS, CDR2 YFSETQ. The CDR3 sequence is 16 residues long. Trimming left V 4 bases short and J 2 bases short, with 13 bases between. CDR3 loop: CASSLMLGAGANVLTV. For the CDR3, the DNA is TGCGCCAGCAGCCTGATGTTAGGGGCTGGGGCCAACGTCCTGACTGTC.

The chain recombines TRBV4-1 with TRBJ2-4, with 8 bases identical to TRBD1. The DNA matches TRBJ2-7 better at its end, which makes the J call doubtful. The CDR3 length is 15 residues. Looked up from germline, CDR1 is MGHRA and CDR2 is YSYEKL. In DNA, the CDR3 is TGCGCCAGCAGCCTTTCAACAGGGGGACAATACGAGCAGTACTTC. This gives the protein CASSLSTGGQYEQYF.

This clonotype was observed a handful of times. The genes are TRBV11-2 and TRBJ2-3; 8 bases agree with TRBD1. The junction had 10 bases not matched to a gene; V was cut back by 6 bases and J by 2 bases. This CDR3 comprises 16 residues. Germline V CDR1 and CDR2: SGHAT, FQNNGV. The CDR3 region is CASSSGQGWTTDTQYF. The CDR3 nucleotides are TGTGCCAGCAGTTCCGGACAGGGATGGACCACAGATACGCAGTATTTT.

The CDR3: CASSLGFSFYGYTF. The DNA of the CDR3 is TGTGCCAGCAGTTTAGGGTTCAGCTTCTATGGCTACACCTTC. The V call is TRBV28, the J call TRBJ1-2; D unclear. This CDR3 is built from 14 residues. V was shortened by 2 bases and J by 4 bases, with 11 bases between the two germline ends. Germline V gene sequence: CDR1 MDHEN, CDR2 SYDVKM.

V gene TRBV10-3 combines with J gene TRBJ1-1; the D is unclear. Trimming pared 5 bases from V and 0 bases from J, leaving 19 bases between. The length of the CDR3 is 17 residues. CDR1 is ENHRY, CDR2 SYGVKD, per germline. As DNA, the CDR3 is TGTGCCATCAGTCCCATTGAGGGAAGATCCATGAACACTGAAGCTTTCTTT. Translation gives CAISPIEGRSMNTEAFF.

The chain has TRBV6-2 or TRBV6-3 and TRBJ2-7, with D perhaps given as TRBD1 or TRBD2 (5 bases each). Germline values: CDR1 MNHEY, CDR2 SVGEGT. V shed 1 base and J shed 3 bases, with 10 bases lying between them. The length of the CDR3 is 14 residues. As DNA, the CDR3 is TGTGCCAGCAGTTACTGGGGACGGGACTACGAGCAGTACTTC. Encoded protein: CASSYWGRDYEQYF.

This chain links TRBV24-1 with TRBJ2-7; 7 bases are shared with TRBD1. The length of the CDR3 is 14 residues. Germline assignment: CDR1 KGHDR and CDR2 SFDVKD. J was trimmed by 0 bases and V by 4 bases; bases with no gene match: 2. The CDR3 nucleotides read TGTGCCACCAGTGAGAGGGACAGCTCCTACGAGCAGTACTTC. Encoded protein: CATSERDSSYEQYF.

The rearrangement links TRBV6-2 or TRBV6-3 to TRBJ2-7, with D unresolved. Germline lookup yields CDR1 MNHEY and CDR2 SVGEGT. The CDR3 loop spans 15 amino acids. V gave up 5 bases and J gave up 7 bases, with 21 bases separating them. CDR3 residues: CASSRVSQIRSEQYF. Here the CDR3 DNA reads TGTGCCAGCAGTCGCGTATCCCAAATTCGGTCTGAGCAGTACTTC.

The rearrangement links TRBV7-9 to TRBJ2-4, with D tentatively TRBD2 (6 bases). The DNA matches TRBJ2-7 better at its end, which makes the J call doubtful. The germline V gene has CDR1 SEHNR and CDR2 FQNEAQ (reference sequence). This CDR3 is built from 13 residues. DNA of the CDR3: TGTGCCAGCAGCCGCGACGGGGAGGACGAGCAGTACTTC. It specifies CASSRDGEDEQYF.

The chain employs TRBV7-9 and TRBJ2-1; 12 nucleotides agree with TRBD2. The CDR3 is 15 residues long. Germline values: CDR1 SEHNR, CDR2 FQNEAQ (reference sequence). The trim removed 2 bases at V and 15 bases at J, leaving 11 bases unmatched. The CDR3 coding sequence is TGTGCCAGCAGCTTATACACCGGGACTAGCGGGTTGCTGTTCTTC. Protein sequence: CASSLYTGTSGLLFF.

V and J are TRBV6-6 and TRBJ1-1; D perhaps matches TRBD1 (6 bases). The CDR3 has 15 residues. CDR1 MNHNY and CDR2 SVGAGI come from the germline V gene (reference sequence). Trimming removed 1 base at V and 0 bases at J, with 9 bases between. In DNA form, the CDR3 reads TGTGCCAGCAGTTACTTAGGGGGGATGAACACTGAAGCTTTCTTT. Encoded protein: CASSYLGGMNTEAFF.

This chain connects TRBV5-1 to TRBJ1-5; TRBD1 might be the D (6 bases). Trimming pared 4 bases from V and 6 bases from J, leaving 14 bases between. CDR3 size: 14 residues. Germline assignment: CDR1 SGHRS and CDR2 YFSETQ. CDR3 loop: CASSAQGGTQPQHF. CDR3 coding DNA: TGCGCCAGCAGCGCACAGGGTGGTACTCAGCCCCAGCATTTT.